This T cell receptor (beta chain) was identified during a study of immune reconstitution after stem cell transplant in scleroderma. Within the sample, this clonotype is medium-sized (0.01 to 0.1%). Germline values: CDR1 DFQATT, CDR2 SNEGSKA (reference sequence). The CDR3 totals 11 residues. Between the trimmed V and J ends, which lost 6 bases and 6 bases, there was a span of 9 bases. TCRdb re-derived calls from the RT-PCR reads in MiXCR, one entry per CDR3 protein. Seen here are some 1,900 distinct CDR3 sequences, about 13% observed once, and the top ten hold 60% to 75%. The receptor's source is a female donor with systemic sclerosis. Collection took place before or after autologous hematopoietic stem cell transplantation (not recorded which). The chain is built from TRBV20-1 and TRBJ2-1; perhaps TRBD2 as D (5 bases). The CDR3 coding sequence is TGCAGTGCCCCAGGACTCAATGAGCAGTTCTTC. Translation: CSAPGLNEQFF.